This T cell receptor (beta chain) emerged from a study of shared clonotypes between healthy human individuals. Study-wide results and limits: The four-donor shared clonotypes exceeded non-shared clonotypes in generation probability, with non-shared ones scoring lower.

Repertoires were generated with immunoSEQ multiplex PCR, while TCRdb's copy carries only in-frame clones and drops some. This repertoire shows 600,000 to 700,000 clones, less than 80% found once; its top ten account for around 2%. V was trimmed by 0 bases and J by 3 bases, leaving 5 bases between them. Germline loops: CDR1 SGHRS, CDR2 YFSETQ. The CDR3 is made up of 13 amino acids. Comment on this clone: Its matching antigen is unknown.

HIV-negative, healthy adults without recent acute infections or vaccinations were the donors. The rearrangement joins TRBV5-1 to TRBJ2-3; D unclear. Sequencing was performed on memory CD4+ T cells sorted from blood. Subset denoted: CD45RA-negative fraction. The TCR comes from a woman aged 25-40 years in good health. The CDR3 region is CASSLEVTDTQYF. The DNA for the CDR3 is TGCGCCAGCAGCTTGGAGGTTACAGATACGCAGTATTTT.